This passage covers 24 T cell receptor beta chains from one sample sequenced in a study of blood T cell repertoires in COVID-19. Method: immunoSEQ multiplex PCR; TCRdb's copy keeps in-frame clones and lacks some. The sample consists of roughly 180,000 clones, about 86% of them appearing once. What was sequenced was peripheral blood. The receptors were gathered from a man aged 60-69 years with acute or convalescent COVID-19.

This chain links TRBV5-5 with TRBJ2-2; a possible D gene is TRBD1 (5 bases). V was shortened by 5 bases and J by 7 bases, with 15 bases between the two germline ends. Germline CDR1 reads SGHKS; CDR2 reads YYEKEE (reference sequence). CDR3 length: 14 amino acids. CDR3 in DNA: TGTGCCAGCAGTCTAGGGGTTGGTGTCGGGGAGCTGTTTTTT. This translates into CASSLGVGVGELFF.

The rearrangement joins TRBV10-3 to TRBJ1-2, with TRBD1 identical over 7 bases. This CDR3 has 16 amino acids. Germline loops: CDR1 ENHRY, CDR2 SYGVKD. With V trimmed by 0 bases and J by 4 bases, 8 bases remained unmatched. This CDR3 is CAISESTGAYLYGYTF. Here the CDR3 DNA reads TGTGCCATCAGTGAGTCAACAGGGGCCTATCTCTATGGCTACACCTTC.

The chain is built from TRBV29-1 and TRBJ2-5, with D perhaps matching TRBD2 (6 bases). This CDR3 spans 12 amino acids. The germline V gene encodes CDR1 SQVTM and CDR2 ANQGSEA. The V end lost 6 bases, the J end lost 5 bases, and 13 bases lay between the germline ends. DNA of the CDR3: TGCAGCGTCACCCCGGGGGTGGAGACCCAGTACTTC. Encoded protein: CSVTPGVETQYF.

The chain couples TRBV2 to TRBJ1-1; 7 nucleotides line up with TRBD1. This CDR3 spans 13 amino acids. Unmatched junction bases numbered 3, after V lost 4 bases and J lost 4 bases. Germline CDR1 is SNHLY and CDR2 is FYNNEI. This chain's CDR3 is CASSAEGATEAFF. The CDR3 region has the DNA TGTGCCAGCAGTGCAGAGGGGGCCACTGAAGCTTTCTTT.

The CDR3 nucleotides read TGTGCCAGCAGCGCGGGGACTAGCGGGACCGATGAGCAGTTCTTC. Its translation is CASSAGTSGTDEQFF. The J gene is TRBJ2-1, the V gene TRBV9; 13 nucleotides agree with TRBD2. The length of the CDR3 is 15 residues. V dropped 3 bases and J dropped 8; count of bases not matched to a gene: 5. Germline CDR1 is SGDLS and CDR2 is YYNGEE. The entire variable domain, with the rest obtained from reference TRBV9 and TRBJ2-1, is as follows: DSGVTQTPKHLITATGQRVTLRCSPRSGDLSVYWYQQSLDQGLQFLIQYYNGEERAKGNILERFSAQQFPDLHSELNLSSLELGDSALYFCASSAGTSGTDEQFFGPGTRLTVL.

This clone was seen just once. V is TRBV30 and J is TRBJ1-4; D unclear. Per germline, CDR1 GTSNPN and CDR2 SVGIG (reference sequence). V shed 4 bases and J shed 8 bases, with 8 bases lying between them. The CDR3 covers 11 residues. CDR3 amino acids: CAWNSGEKLFF. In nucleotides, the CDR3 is TGTGCCTGGAACTCGGGGGAAAAACTGTTTTTT.

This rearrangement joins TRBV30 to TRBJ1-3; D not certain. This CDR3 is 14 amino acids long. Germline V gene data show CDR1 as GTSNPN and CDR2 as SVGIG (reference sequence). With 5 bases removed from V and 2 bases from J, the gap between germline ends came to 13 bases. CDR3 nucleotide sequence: TGTGCCTGGTCCCTCGGGGTCCCTGGAAACACCATATATTTT. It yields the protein CAWSLGVPGNTIYF.

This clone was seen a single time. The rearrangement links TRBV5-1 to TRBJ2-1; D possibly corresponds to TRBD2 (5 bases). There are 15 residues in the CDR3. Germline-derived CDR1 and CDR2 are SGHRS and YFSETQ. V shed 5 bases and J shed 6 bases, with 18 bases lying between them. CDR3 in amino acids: CASRGELGRVNEQFF. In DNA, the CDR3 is TGCGCCAGCAGGGGAGAGCTGGGTAGGGTCAATGAGCAGTTCTTC.

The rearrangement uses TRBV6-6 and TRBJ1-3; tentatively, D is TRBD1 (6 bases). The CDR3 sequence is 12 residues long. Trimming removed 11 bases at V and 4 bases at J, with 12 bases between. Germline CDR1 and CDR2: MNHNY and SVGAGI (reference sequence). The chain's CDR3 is CAVSTGGNTIYF. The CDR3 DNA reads TGTGCCGTGTCGACAGGCGGAAACACCATATATTTT.

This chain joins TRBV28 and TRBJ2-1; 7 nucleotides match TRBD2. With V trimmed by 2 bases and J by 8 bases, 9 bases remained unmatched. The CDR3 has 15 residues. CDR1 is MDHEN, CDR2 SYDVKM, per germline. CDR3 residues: CASSLPGEGIHEQFF. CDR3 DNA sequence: TGTGCCAGCAGTTTACCGGGGGAGGGGATACATGAGCAGTTCTTC.

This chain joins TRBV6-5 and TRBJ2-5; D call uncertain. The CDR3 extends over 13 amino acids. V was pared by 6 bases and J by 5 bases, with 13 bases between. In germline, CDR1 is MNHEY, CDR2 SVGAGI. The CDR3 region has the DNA TGTGCCAGCAGCGCTCGGGTGCGGGAGACCCAGTACTTC. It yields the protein CASSARVRETQYF.

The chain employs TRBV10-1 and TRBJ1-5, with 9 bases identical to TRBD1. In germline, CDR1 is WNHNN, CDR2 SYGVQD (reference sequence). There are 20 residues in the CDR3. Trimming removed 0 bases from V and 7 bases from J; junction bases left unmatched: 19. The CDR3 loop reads CASSESGWDRESYAQQPQHF. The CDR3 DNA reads TGCGCCAGCAGTGAGTCAGGTTGGGACAGGGAATCCTATGCGCAGCAGCCCCAGCATTTT.

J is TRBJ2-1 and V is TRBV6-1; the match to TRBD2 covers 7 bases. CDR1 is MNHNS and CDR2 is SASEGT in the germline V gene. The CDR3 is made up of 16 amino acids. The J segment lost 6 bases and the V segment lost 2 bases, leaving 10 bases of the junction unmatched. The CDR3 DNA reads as TGTGCCAGCAGTGAATTCGGCGGGAGTACGGGCAATGAGCAGTTCTTC. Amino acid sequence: CASSEFGGSTGNEQFF.

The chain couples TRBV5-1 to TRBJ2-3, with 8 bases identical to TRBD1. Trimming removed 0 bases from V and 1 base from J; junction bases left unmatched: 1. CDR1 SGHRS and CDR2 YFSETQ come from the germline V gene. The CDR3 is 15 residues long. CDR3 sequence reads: CASSLETGGTDTQYF. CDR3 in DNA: TGCGCCAGCAGCTTGGAGACAGGGGGCACAGATACGCAGTATTTT.

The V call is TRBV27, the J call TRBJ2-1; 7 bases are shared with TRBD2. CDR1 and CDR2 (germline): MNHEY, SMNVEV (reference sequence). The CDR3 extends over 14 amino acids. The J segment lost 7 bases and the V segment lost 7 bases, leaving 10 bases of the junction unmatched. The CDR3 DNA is TGTGCCAGCAATTCCGGCGGGAGCTGGAATGAGCAGTTCTTC. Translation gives CASNSGGSWNEQFF.

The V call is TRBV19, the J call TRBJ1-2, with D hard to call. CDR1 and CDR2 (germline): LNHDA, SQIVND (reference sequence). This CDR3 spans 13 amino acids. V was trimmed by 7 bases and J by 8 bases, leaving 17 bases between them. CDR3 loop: CASTPALVRGYTF. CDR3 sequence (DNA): TGTGCCAGTACTCCCGCCTTGGTGAGGGGCTACACCTTC.

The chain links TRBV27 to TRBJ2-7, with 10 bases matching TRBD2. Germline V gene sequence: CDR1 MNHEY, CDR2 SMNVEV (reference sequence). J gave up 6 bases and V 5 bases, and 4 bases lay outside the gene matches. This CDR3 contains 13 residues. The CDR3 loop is CASSPGLAVEQYF. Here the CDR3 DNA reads TGTGCCAGCAGTCCCGGACTAGCGGTCGAGCAGTACTTC.

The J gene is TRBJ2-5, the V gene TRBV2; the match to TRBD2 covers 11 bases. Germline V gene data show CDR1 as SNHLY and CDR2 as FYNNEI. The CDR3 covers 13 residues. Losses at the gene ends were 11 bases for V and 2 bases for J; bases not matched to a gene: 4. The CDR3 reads CAGSGRVQETQYF. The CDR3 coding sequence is TGTGCCGGTAGCGGGAGGGTGCAAGAGACCCAGTACTTC.

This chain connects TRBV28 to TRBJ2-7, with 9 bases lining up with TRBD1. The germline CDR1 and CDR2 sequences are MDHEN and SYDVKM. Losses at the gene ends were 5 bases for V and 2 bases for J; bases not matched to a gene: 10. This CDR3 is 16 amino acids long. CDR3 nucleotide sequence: TGTGCCAGCAGTACGCCGGGACAGGGAAACGCCTACGAGCAGTACTTC. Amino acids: CASSTPGQGNAYEQYF.

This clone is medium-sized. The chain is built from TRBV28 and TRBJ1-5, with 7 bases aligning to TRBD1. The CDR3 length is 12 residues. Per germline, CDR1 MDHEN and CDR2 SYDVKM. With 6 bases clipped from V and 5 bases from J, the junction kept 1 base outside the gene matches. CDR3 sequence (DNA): TGTGCCAGCAGGACAGGGCATCAGCCCCAGCATTTT. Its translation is CASRTGHQPQHF. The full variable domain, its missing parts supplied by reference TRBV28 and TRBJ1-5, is DVKVTQSSRYLVKRTGEKVFLECVQDMDHENMFWYRQDPGLGLRLIYFSYDVKMKEKGDIPEGYSVSREKKERFSLILESASTNQTSMYLCASRTGHQPQHFGDGTRLSIL.

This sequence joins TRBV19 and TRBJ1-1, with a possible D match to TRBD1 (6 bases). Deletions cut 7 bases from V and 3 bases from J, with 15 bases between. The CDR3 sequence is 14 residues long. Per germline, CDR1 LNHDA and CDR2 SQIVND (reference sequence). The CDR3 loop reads CASTRAQGDTEAFF. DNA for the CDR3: TGTGCCAGTACCAGAGCACAGGGAGACACTGAAGCTTTCTTT. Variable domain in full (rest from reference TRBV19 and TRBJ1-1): DGGITQSPKYLFRKEGQNVTLSCEQNLNHDAMYWYRQDPGQGLRLIYYSQIVNDFQKGDIAEGYSVSREKKESFPLTVTSAQKNPTAFYLCASTRAQGDTEAFFGQGTRLTVV.

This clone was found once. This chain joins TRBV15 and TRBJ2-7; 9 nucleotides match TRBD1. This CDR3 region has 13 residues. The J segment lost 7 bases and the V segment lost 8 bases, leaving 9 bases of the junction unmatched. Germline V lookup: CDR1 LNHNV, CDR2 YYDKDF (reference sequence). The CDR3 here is CATQTGQGPEQYF. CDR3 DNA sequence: TGTGCCACCCAGACAGGACAGGGGCCTGAGCAGTACTTC.

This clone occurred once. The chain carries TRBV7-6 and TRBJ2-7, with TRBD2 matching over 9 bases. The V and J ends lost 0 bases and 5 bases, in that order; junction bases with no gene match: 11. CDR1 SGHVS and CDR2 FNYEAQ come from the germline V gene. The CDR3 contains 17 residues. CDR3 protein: CASSLAMGVAGVHEQYF. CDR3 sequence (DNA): TGTGCCAGCAGCTTAGCGATGGGGGTAGCGGGAGTCCACGAGCAGTACTTC.

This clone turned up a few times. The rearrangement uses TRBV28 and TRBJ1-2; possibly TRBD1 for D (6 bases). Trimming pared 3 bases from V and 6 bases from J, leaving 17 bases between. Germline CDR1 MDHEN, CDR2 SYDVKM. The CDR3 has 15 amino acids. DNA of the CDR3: TGTGCCAGCAGTTTGCCACAGGGCACAACCCATGGCTACACCTTC. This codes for CASSLPQGTTHGYTF.